The 15 T cell receptor beta chains listed next were all sequenced from one sample in a study of blood T cells in healthy people across ages. The authors ran a second PCR of about 6 to 11 cycles using a sample-barcoded 5' primer and a J-beta primer mix. TCRdb passed the 5' RACE reads through MiXCR, listing each CDR3 protein once. The table lists hundreds of thousands of distinct CDR3 sequences, 55% to 65% of them singletons. The sample consisted of blood. These TCRs come from a man in his thirties or forties in good health.

This clonotype was seen only a few times. The chain employs TRBV12-3 or TRBV12-4 and TRBJ2-3; the match to TRBD2 covers 7 bases. This CDR3 comprises 14 residues. V dropped 5 bases and J dropped 1; count of bases not matched to a gene: 3. Here the CDR3 DNA reads TGTGCCAGCAGTCAAAGCGGGGGCACAGATACGCAGTATTTT. This encodes CASSQSGGTDTQYF.

This clonotype was recorded at least ten times. The J gene is TRBJ1-5, the V gene TRBV4-3, with D uncertain. Looked up from germline, CDR1 is LGHNA and CDR2 is YSLEER. CDR3 length equals 15 residues. Trimming pared 0 bases from V and 5 bases from J, leaving 11 bases between. The CDR3 sequence is CASSQDGKGYQPQHF. The CDR3 DNA is TGCGCCAGCAGCCAAGATGGGAAAGGTTATCAGCCCCAGCATTTT.

The chain recombines TRBV5-1 with TRBJ1-4, with TRBD1 as a possible D gene (5 bases). Germline V gene lookup returns CDR1 SGHRS and CDR2 YFSETQ. The CDR3 is 14 residues long. V was pared by 1 base and J by 8 bases, with 12 bases between. This CDR3 is CASSLNQGGEKLFF. The CDR3 nucleotides are TGCGCCAGCAGCTTGAACCAGGGTGGGGAAAAACTGTTTTTT. The whole variable domain, filled in from reference TRBV5-1 and TRBJ1-4, reads KAGVTQTPRYLIKTRGQQVTLSCSPISGHRSVSWYQQTPGQGLQFLFEYFSETQRNKGNFPGRFSGRQFSNSRSEMNVSTLELGDSALYLCASSLNQGGEKLFFGSGTQLSVL.

The chain uses TRBV24-1 and TRBJ2-1, with TRBD1 matching over 11 bases. This CDR3 spans 14 amino acids. Germline assignment: CDR1 KGHDR and CDR2 SFDVKD. Unmatched junction bases numbered 3, after V lost 4 bases and J lost 8 bases. In nucleotides, the CDR3 is TGTGCCACCAGTGACCGGACAGGGGGCGATGAGCAGTTCTTC. Amino acid sequence: CATSDRTGGDEQFF.

The rearrangement links TRBV29-1 to TRBJ2-4; tentatively, D is TRBD1 (6 bases). The J call may not be correct, given that the DNA end is closer to TRBJ2-5. This CDR3 has 13 amino acids. Germline-derived CDR1 and CDR2 are SQVTM and ANQGSEA. The CDR3 DNA sequence: TGCAGCGCTGGGCGCATCAGGGGTGAGACCCAGTACTTC. This sequence encodes CSAGRIRGETQYF.

The chain is built from TRBV12-3 or TRBV12-4 and TRBJ2-4, with 9 bases identical to TRBD1. Near its end, the DNA agrees better with TRBJ2-7, so the J call may be wrong. The length of the CDR3 is 13 residues. The CDR3 sequence: CASSIGTGREQYF. CDR3 in DNA: TGTGCCAGCAGTATTGGGACAGGGCGCGAGCAGTACTTC.

V is TRBV21-1 and J is TRBJ1-1; the DNA was not used to check the table's D call, TRBD1. TRBV21-1 is a pseudogene locus. The CDR3 extends over 17 amino acids. The CDR3 loop reads CASKGWAGGVILGEAFF. For the CDR3, the DNA is TGTGCCAGCAAAGGGTGGGCAGGAGGCGTGATTTTAGGTGAAGCTTTCTTT.

The rearrangement uses TRBV6-5 and TRBJ2-1; D ambiguous. The CDR3 totals 14 residues. V lost 2 bases and J lost 3, with 8 bases in between. Germline assignment: CDR1 MNHEY and CDR2 SVGAGI. The CDR3 here is CASSYRHLYNEQFF. The CDR3 DNA sequence: TGTGCCAGCAGTTACCGGCATCTCTACAATGAGCAGTTCTTC.

This clonotype was counted only a few times. The V and J genes are TRBV29-1 and TRBJ2-5; D is unclear. Germline lookup yields CDR1 SQVTM and CDR2 ANQGSEA. The CDR3 runs 12 residues. Between the trimmed V and J ends, which lost 1 base and 5 bases, there was a span of 8 bases. The CDR3, as DNA: TGCAGCGTTGAAGGGACGGCGGAGACCCAGTACTTC. Protein product: CSVEGTAETQYF.

The J gene is TRBJ2-1, the V gene TRBV6-5; maybe TRBD2 (6 bases). Germline-derived CDR1 and CDR2 are MNHEY and SVGAGI. V shed 0 bases and J shed 7 bases, with 19 bases lying between them. The CDR3 is 17 amino acids. The CDR3 region has the DNA TGTGCCAGCAGTTACTCGAAAGGAGGGTTTTATGAAAATGAGCAGTTCTTC. The encoded protein is CASSYSKGGFYENEQFF.

This chain connects TRBV3-1 to TRBJ2-7; D unresolved. TRBJ2-5 explains the end of the DNA better; the J call may be wrong. CDR1 is LGHDT and CDR2 is YNNKEL in the germline V gene (reference sequence). The CDR3 loop spans 15 amino acids. CDR3 amino acids: CASSPSAGIQETQYF. The CDR3 DNA reads as TGTGCCAGCAGCCCCTCTGCAGGAATACAGGAGACCCAGTACTTC.

The rearrangement links TRBV7-8 to TRBJ2-1; D gene unclear. The germline gives CDR1 SGHVS, CDR2 FQNEAQ. Trimming pared 3 bases from V and 8 bases from J, leaving 11 bases between. The CDR3 extends over 13 amino acids. In DNA form, the CDR3 reads TGTGCCAGCAGCTTGGAAGGGATCCATGAGCAGTTCTTC. Protein product: CASSLEGIHEQFF.

The chain has TRBV27 and TRBJ2-2; D unclear. CDR1 MNHEY and CDR2 SMNVEV come from the germline V gene (reference sequence). The germline V and J ends were trimmed by 5 bases and 6 bases, with 13 bases remaining between them. The CDR3 runs 14 residues. The CDR3 bases are TGTGCCAGCAGTCCCGACCGCCCGGCCGGGGAGCTGTTTTTT. It translates to CASSPDRPAGELFF.

The chain recombines TRBV4-3 with TRBJ2-1, with 16 bases identical to TRBD2. There are 19 residues in the CDR3. Per the germline V gene, CDR1 is LGHNA and CDR2 is YSLEER. V was pared by 0 bases and J by 2 bases, with 4 bases of the junction left unmatched. CDR3 protein: CASSQDRGLAGGPYNEQFF. In nucleotides, the CDR3 is TGCGCCAGCAGCCAAGATAGGGGACTAGCGGGGGGGCCCTACAATGAGCAGTTCTTC.

The rearrangement uses TRBV3-1 and TRBJ2-1; D may be TRBD2 (6 bases). CDR1 and CDR2 (germline): LGHDT, YNNKEL (reference sequence). This CDR3 spans 15 amino acids. The V end lost 4 bases, the J end lost 1 base, and 11 bases lay between the germline ends. The CDR3 coding sequence is TGTGCCAGCAGCCTGGATAGCGGTTCCTACAATGAGCAGTTCTTC. Translation: CASSLDSGSYNEQFF.